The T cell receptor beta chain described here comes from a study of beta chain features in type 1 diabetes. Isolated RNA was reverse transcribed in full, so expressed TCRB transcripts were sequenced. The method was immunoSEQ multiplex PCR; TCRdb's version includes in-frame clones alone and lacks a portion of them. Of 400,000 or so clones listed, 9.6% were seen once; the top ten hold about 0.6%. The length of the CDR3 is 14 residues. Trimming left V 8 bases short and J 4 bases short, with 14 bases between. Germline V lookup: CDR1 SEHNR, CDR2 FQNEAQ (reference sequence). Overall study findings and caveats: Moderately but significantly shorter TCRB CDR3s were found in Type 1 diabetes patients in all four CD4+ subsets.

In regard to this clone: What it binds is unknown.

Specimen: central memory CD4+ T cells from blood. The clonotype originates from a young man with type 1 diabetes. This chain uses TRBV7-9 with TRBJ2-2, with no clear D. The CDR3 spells CASHAGFGTGELFF. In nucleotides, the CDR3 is TGTGCCAGCCACGCCGGTTTTGGCACCGGGGAGCTGTTTTTT.